This T cell receptor beta chain was found in a study of blood T cell repertoires in COVID-19. Overall study context: Donors in the United States, Italy and Spain gave samples during acute or convalescent COVID-19. The cDNA or gDNA used as material had been derived from T cells, B-cell-depleted T cells, or PBMCs.

V was cut by 0 bases and J by 2 bases, with 9 bases left in between. The CDR3 contains 15 residues. Germline CDR1 is SGHTS and CDR2 is YDEGEE. Generated by immunoSEQ multiplex PCR, the TCRdb table keeps only in-frame clones and is missing some. The sample has 250,000 to 300,000 clones; about 90% are singletons. Seattle participants joined during active infection and were tracked over time. Sequenced sample: peripheral blood. This chain links TRBV5-8 with TRBJ2-1; D is uncertain. This clonotype was obtained from a woman younger than 45 with COVID-19, enrolled during active disease. The CDR3 bases are TGTGCCAGCAGCTTGGTGGCCGCCGCCTACAATGAGCAGTTCTTC. It specifies CASSLVAAAYNEQFF.